The 12 T cell receptor beta chains below all came from one sample that was sequenced in a study of CD8 T cells in Susac syndrome. An amount of RNA that ranged from roughly 0.5 to 1 ug was reverse transcribed with random hexamers. TCRdb re-called the immunoSEQ multiplex PCR reads through MiXCR, storing one row per CDR3 protein. This table holds 150,000 to 190,000 distinct CDR3 sequences, roughly 95% found once. Material: CD4+ T cells from PBMCs. The receptors were sampled from a human donor with Susac syndrome.

V is TRBV20-1 and J is TRBJ1-6; 7 nucleotides line up with TRBD1. Germline V gene sequence: CDR1 DFQATT, CDR2 SNEGSKA (reference sequence). The CDR3 has 13 amino acids. The V gene end was trimmed by 3 bases and the J gene end by 7 bases; junction bases not matched to a gene: 3. CDR3 bases: TGCAGTGCTAGGTTGGACAGGAATTCACCCCTCCACTTT. It specifies CSARLDRNSPLHF.

Notes on this clonotype: One junction end does not reproduce the germline sequence, and a read error may be involved. The chain carries TRBV12-3 or TRBV12-4 and TRBJ1-2; TRBD1 matches at 7 bases. The CDR3 contains 14 residues. The CDR3 reads CASSLGQATRGYTF. The CDR3 DNA reads as TGTGCCAGCAGCTTAGGACAGGCAACGCGTGGCTACACCTTC.

The V and J genes are TRBV4-3 and TRBJ1-6; the D is unclear. CDR3 length: 16 residues. The V end was cut by 1 base, the J end by 6 bases, with 13 bases between. CDR1 is LGHNA, CDR2 YSLEER, per germline. The CDR3 sequence is CASSQAPLTANSPLHF. The CDR3 region has the DNA TGCGCCAGCAGCCAAGCCCCGTTGACGGCTAATTCACCCCTCCACTTT.

This clonotype was seen once. The rearrangement uses TRBV20-1 and TRBJ2-7; 7 bases are a match to TRBD2. The CDR3 is 16 amino acids. The germline V gene encodes CDR1 DFQATT and CDR2 SNEGSKA (reference sequence). V dropped 3 bases and J dropped 2; count of bases not matched to a gene: 13. CDR3: CSARSEGGLNAYEQYF. The CDR3, as DNA: TGCAGTGCTAGGTCCGAGGGAGGGCTCAATGCCTACGAGCAGTACTTC.

The genes are TRBV29-1 and TRBJ2-7; 16 bases agree with TRBD2. This CDR3 spans 15 amino acids. The junction had 6 bases not matched to a gene; V was cut back by 6 bases and J by 4 bases. Germline CDR1 reads SQVTM; CDR2 reads ANQGSEA. The CDR3 region has the DNA TGCAGCGTATCCGGGACTAGCGGGGGGGCGTACGAGCAGTACTTC. It translates to CSVSGTSGGAYEQYF.

V usage is TRBV4-1 and J usage is TRBJ1-6; D remains ambiguous. V gave up 5 bases and J gave up 7 bases, with 15 bases separating them. Germline V gene data show CDR1 as MGHRA and CDR2 as YSYEKL. CDR3 length: 15 amino acids. This CDR3 reads CASSGGSPVNSPLHF. CDR3 DNA: TGCGCCAGCAGCGGCGGGAGCCCAGTCAATTCACCCCTCCACTTT.

The rearrangement joins TRBV2 to TRBJ1-5, with 7 bases identical to TRBD1. The ends lost 6 bases at V and 9 bases at J; junction bases unmatched: 11. Germline CDR1 is SNHLY and CDR2 is FYNNEI. The CDR3 consists of 14 residues. CDR3 residues: CASRVGQSSGPQHF. CDR3 in DNA: TGTGCCAGCAGGGTGGGACAGTCTTCGGGGCCCCAGCATTTT.

This chain uses TRBV19 with TRBJ2-2; TRBD2 aligns across 10 bases. In germline, CDR1 is LNHDA, CDR2 SQIVND (reference sequence). V dropped 2 bases and J dropped 0; count of bases not matched to a gene: 9. The CDR3 is 19 amino acids. The DNA for the CDR3 is TGTGCCAGTAGTATACAAGGTCGGCTAGCGGGAGCGAACACCGGGGAGCTGTTTTTT. Translation: CASSIQGRLAGANTGELFF.

This clonotype occurred a few times. This chain connects TRBV25-1 to TRBJ2-7; D is uncertain. The CDR3 has 11 residues. Germline CDR1 MGHDK, CDR2 SYGVNS. V gave up 3 bases and J gave up 3 bases, with 3 bases separating them. The CDR3 sequence: CASSDLYEQYF. CDR3 coding DNA: TGTGCCAGCAGTGATCTCTACGAGCAGTACTTC.

This clonotype was detected only once. The chain joins TRBV5-4 to TRBJ2-5, with D maybe TRBD1 (6 bases). V dropped 0 bases and J dropped 2 bases, with 8 bases sitting between them. Germline V gene data show CDR1 as SGHNT and CDR2 as YYREEE (reference sequence). The CDR3 is made up of 14 amino acids. The CDR3 protein is CASSLAQGQETQYF. As DNA, the CDR3 is TGTGCCAGCAGCTTGGCACAGGGACAAGAGACCCAGTACTTC.

The V and J genes are TRBV12-3 or TRBV12-4 and TRBJ2-1; 9 bases are a match to TRBD1. Trimming at V came to 6 bases and at J to 4 bases, leaving 10 bases not matched to a gene. The CDR3 length is 16 residues. The CDR3: CASRPTPDRGYNEQFF. CDR3 sequence (DNA): TGTGCCAGCAGACCTACCCCAGACAGGGGGTACAATGAGCAGTTCTTC.

V is TRBV9 and J is TRBJ2-1; 13 bases fit TRBD2. Germline lookup yields CDR1 SGDLS and CDR2 YYNGEE. With 3 bases clipped from V and 9 bases from J, the junction kept 0 bases outside the gene matches. The CDR3 loop spans 13 amino acids. CDR3 sequence reads: CASSGLAGGEQFF. The CDR3 coding sequence is TGTGCCAGCAGCGGACTAGCGGGAGGTGAGCAGTTCTTC. Variable domain in full (rest from reference TRBV9 and TRBJ2-1): DSGVTQTPKHLITATGQRVTLRCSPRSGDLSVYWYQQSLDQGLQFLIQYYNGEERAKGNILERFSAQQFPDLHSELNLSSLELGDSALYFCASSGLAGGEQFFGPGTRLTVL.